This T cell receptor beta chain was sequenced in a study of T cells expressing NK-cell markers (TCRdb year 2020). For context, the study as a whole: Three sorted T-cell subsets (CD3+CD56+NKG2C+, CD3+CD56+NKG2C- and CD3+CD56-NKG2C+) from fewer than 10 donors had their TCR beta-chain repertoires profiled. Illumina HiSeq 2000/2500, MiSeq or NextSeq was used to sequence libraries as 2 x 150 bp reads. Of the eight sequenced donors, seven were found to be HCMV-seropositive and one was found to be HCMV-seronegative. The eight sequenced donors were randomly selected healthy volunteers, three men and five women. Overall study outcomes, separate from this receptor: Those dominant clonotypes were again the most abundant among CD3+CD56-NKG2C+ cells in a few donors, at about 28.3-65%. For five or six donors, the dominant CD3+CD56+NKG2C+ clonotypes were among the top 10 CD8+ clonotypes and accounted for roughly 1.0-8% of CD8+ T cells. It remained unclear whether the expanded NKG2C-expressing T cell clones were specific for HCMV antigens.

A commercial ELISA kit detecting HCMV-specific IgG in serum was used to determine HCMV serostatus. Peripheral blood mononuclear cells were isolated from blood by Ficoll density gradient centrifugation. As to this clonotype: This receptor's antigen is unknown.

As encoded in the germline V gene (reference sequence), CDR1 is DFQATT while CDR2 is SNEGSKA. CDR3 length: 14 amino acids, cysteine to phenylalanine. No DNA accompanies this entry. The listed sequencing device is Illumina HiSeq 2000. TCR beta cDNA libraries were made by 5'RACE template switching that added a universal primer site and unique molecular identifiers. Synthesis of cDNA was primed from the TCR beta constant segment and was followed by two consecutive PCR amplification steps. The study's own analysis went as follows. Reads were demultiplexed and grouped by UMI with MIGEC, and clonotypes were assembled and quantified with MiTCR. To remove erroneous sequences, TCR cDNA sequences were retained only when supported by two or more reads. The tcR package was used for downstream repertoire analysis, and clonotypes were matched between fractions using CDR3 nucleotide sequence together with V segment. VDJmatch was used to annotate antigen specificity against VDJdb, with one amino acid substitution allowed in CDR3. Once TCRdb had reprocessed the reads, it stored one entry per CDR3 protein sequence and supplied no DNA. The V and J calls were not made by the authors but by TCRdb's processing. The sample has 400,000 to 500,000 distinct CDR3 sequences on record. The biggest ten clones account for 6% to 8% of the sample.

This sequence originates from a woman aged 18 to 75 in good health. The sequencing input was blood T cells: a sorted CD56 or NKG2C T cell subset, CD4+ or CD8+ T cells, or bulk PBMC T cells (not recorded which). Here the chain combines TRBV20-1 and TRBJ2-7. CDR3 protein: CSARDSGRTYEQYF.